One sample yielded the 22 T cell receptor beta chains listed below, sequenced in a study of regulatory T cells in long-lasting Graves disease. Time point in this sample: newly diagnosed GD, antithyroid drugs for less than 3 months. There was RNA extracted from PBMCs, and the TCR library was made from it. Arm-PCR of CDR3 regions with iRepertoire HTBI primers generated TCR beta libraries. TCRdb reprocessed the multiplex PCR reads with MiXCR, giving one entry per CDR3 protein. The sample consists of about 540,000 distinct CDR3 sequences, approximately 13% of them appearing once. The sample also formed part of further work on T cells in Graves' hyperthyroidism and ophthalmopathy.

Sequencing was performed on peripheral blood mononuclear cells (PBMCs), taken at new diagnosis, from a patient treated with antithyroid drugs. All receptors derive from a man aged 30-40 years with Graves disease.

The chain is built from TRBV30 and TRBJ1-1; TRBD1 matches at 7 bases. From germline, CDR1 is GTSNPN and CDR2 SVGIG (reference sequence). The CDR3 extends over 15 amino acids. V was pared by 2 bases and J by 1 base, with 7 bases of the junction left unmatched. CDR3 coding DNA: TGTGCCTGGAGTCCTAGGGGGCAGAGGAACACTGAAGCTTTCTTT. Its translation is CAWSPRGQRNTEAFF. Based on the CDR3 plus reference TRBV30 and TRBJ1-1, the full variable domain is SQTIHQWPATLVQPVGSPLSLECTVEGTSNPNLYWYRQAAGRGLQLLFYSVGIGQISSEVPQNLSASRPQDRQFILSSKKLLLSDSGFYLCAWSPRGQRNTEAFFGQGTRLTVV.

This clonotype is a singleton in its sample. A much larger clone lies one base from this, so it may be a read error. This sequence joins TRBV27 and TRBJ2-5, with 8 positions matching TRBD2. J lost 5 bases, V lost 5 bases, and 7 bases had no gene match. The CDR3 consists of 14 residues. CDR1 is MNHEY and CDR2 is SMNVEV in the germline V gene (reference sequence). The CDR3 loop reads CASSAGGSGETQYF. The CDR3 DNA sequence: TGTGCCAGCAGTGCGGGAGGAAGTGGGGAGACCCAGTACTTC.

Many counts were recorded for this clonotype. The J gene is TRBJ2-1, the V gene TRBV5-1; weak D call: TRBD2 (7 bases). The V end was cut by 2 bases, the J end by 4 bases, with 13 bases between. CDR3 length: 15 amino acids. Germline loops: CDR1 SGHRS, CDR2 YFSETQ. The CDR3 nucleotides read TGCGCCAGCAGCTTTGTCCGGGGGGCATACAATGAGCAGTTCTTC. Its translation is CASSFVRGAYNEQFF.

This clonotype occurred many times. The chain is built from TRBV11-2 and TRBJ2-1; no definite D call. Germline V gene data show CDR1 as SGHAT and CDR2 as FQNNGV. The V gene lost 0 bases and the J gene lost 4 bases, with 4 bases spanning the gap. This CDR3 contains 13 residues. The CDR3 loop is CASSLEDYNEQFF. Written as DNA, the CDR3 is TGTGCCAGCAGCTTAGAAGATTACAATGAGCAGTTCTTC.

There are a few counts of this clonotype. The CDR3 reads CASSSPRTQYF. The CDR3 nucleotides are TGTGCCAGCAGCTCCCCCCGGACCCAGTACTTC. The chain joins TRBV11-2 to TRBJ2-5; D remains unclear. V was shortened by 4 bases and J by 7 bases, with 7 bases between the two germline ends. The germline V gene has CDR1 SGHAT and CDR2 FQNNGV. The CDR3 has 11 residues.

This clonotype was seen repeatedly, ten times or more. The genes are TRBV11-1 and TRBJ1-5, with TRBD1 identical over 9 bases. CDR3 length equals 13 residues. From germline, CDR1 is SGHAT and CDR2 FQDESV (reference sequence). Trimming removed 5 bases from V and 6 bases from J; junction bases left unmatched: 2. The CDR3 sequence is CASSRTGVQPQHF. CDR3 in DNA: TGTGCCAGCAGCCGGACAGGGGTTCAGCCCCAGCATTTT.

This clonotype was counted at least ten times. The chain employs TRBV6-1 and TRBJ2-5; D is unclear. Trimming removed 8 bases at V and 4 bases at J, with 8 bases between. Germline CDR1 MNHNS, CDR2 SASEGT. The CDR3 has 11 residues. In DNA, the CDR3 is TGTGCCAGCCTCCGAGGAGAGACCCAGTACTTC. It encodes CASLRGETQYF.

This clonotype was counted between two and nine times. V is TRBV20-1 and J is TRBJ1-1; maybe TRBD1 (5 bases). V lost 4 bases to trimming and J lost 2 bases, with 11 bases between them. The CDR3 has 13 amino acids. The V gene's germline CDR1 is DFQATT and CDR2 SNEGSKA (reference sequence). The CDR3 sequence: CSAKFQGNTEAFF. In nucleotides, the CDR3 is TGCAGTGCTAAGTTCCAGGGCAACACTGAAGCTTTCTTT.

This clonotype occurred many times. This chain links TRBV12-3 or TRBV12-4 with TRBJ2-7, with D uncertain. V was pared by 1 base and J by 7 bases, with 11 bases between. The CDR3 has 13 residues. The CDR3 coding sequence is TGTGCCAGCAGTTTAGGGCAGTCTTGGGAGCAGTACTTC. Amino acids: CASSLGQSWEQYF.

This clonotype was recorded at least ten times. This chain uses TRBV28 with TRBJ1-3; 12 nucleotides match TRBD1. The CDR3 is 17 amino acids. Germline CDR1 MDHEN, CDR2 SYDVKM. With 0 bases clipped from V and 2 bases from J, the junction kept 2 bases outside the gene matches. The CDR3 bases are TGTGCCAGCAGTTTATGGGGACAGGGGGCGGCTGGAAACACCATATATTTT. As protein: CASSLWGQGAAGNTIYF.

This clonotype has a count of ten or more. V is TRBV2 and J is TRBJ2-7, with D perhaps TRBD1 (5 bases). The V gene lost 8 bases and the J gene lost 6 bases, with 11 bases spanning the gap. The CDR3 extends over 11 amino acids. CDR1 is SNHLY, CDR2 FYNNEI, per germline. CDR3 nucleotide sequence: TGTGCCAGCTCATATGGGGCCGAGCAGTACTTC. It yields the protein CASSYGAEQYF.

At least ten counts were recorded for this clonotype. The V and J genes are TRBV6-2 or TRBV6-3 and TRBJ2-7; either TRBD1 or TRBD2 may fit D (8 bases each). Germline CDR1 reads MNHEY; CDR2 reads SVGEGT. Trimming took off 10 bases at V and 4 bases at J, with 29 bases between the two ends. This CDR3 region has 17 residues. CDR3: CATSDRGGVAGRYEQYF. CDR3 DNA: TGTGCCACCTCAGACAGGGGTGGGGTAGCGGGAAGATACGAGCAGTACTTC.

This clonotype has at least ten counts. The V and J genes are TRBV12-3 or TRBV12-4 and TRBJ2-5; tentatively, D is TRBD1 (6 bases). V gave up 4 bases and J gave up 3 bases, with 9 bases separating them. CDR3 length: 13 residues. The DNA of the CDR3 is TGTGCCAGCAGTTCGGGACACAAAGAGACCCAGTACTTC. This encodes CASSSGHKETQYF.

The chain employs TRBV20-1 and TRBJ2-7, with D perhaps TRBD2 (6 bases). Trimming stripped 3 bases from V and 2 bases from J, with 20 bases between. The germline V gene has CDR1 DFQATT and CDR2 SNEGSKA (reference sequence). The CDR3 has 16 residues. As DNA, the CDR3 is TGCAGTGCTAGTTCCCCACGGTCGCGGGACCCCTACGAGCAGTACTTC. This codes for CSASSPRSRDPYEQYF.

In this sample, this clonotype turned up many times. The chain employs TRBV24-1 and TRBJ2-3; possibly TRBD1 or TRBD2 for D (5 bases each). Trimming left V 6 bases short and J 3 bases short, with 18 bases between. This CDR3 has 16 residues. Germline CDR1 and CDR2: KGHDR and SFDVKD. The CDR3 nucleotides read TGTGCCACCAGTCGCGGACGGGATTCAGGGACAGATACGCAGTATTTT. Amino acids: CATSRGRDSGTDTQYF.

Ten or more counts support this clonotype. The J gene is TRBJ2-1, the V gene TRBV12-3 or TRBV12-4; 10 bases are shared with TRBD2. With V trimmed by 0 bases and J by 10 bases, 12 bases remained unmatched. The CDR3 sequence is 17 residues long. CDR3 sequence reads: CASSLASSGSGLREQFF. In DNA, the CDR3 is TGTGCCAGCAGTTTAGCGTCTAGCGGGAGTGGGCTTCGAGAGCAGTTCTTC.

In its sample, this clonotype was seen many times. V is TRBV27 and J is TRBJ1-2; tentatively, D is TRBD1 (5 bases). Germline assignment: CDR1 MNHEY and CDR2 SMNVEV (reference sequence). V was pared by 3 bases and J by 3 bases, with 11 bases between. This CDR3 is 14 amino acids long. CDR3 sequence reads: CASSFGGEDYGYTF. For the CDR3, the DNA is TGTGCCAGCAGTTTTGGGGGGGAGGACTATGGCTACACCTTC.

This clonotype has ten or more counts. The CDR3 nucleotides are TGTGCCAGCAGCCCGTTCGGGAGGAGCTCCTACAATGAGCAGTTCTTC. It translates to CASSPFGRSSYNEQFF. The chain uses TRBV11-2 and TRBJ2-1; 7 bases agree with TRBD2. The CDR3 covers 16 residues. The J segment lost 0 bases and the V segment lost 5 bases, leaving 7 bases of the junction unmatched. The germline V gene encodes CDR1 SGHAT and CDR2 FQNNGV.

This CDR3 is CASRPGDTGRNQPQHF. In DNA form, the CDR3 reads TGTGCCAGTAGGCCAGGGGATACGGGGCGCAATCAGCCCCAGCATTTT. The rearrangement joins TRBV19 to TRBJ1-5; D perhaps matches TRBD1 (6 bases). In germline, CDR1 is LNHDA, CDR2 SQIVND (reference sequence). V gave up 6 bases and J gave up 2 bases, with 17 bases separating them. The CDR3 length is 16 residues. Drawing the rest from reference TRBV19 and TRBJ1-5, the complete variable domain is DGGITQSPKYLFRKEGQNVTLSCEQNLNHDAMYWYRQDPGQGLRLIYYSQIVNDFQKGDIAEGYSVSREKKESFPLTVTSAQKNPTAFYLCASRPGDTGRNQPQHFGDGTRLSIL.

V and J are TRBV7-3 and TRBJ1-1; the match to TRBD1 covers 10 bases. J lost 10 bases, V lost 5 bases, and 13 bases had no gene match. Per the germline V gene, CDR1 is SGHTA and CDR2 is FQGTGA. CDR3 length: 15 amino acids. In DNA form, the CDR3 reads TGTGCCAGCAGCCCCCAACCCGGGACAGGGGAGGGAGCTTTCTTT. Its protein is CASSPQPGTGEGAFF.

In this sample, this clonotype turned up many times. The CDR3 sequence: CASSTQPAGELFF. The CDR3 coding sequence is TGTGCCAGCAGCACGCAGCCAGCCGGGGAGCTGTTTTTT. The rearrangement links TRBV7-9 to TRBJ2-2; D is ambiguous. This CDR3 has 13 amino acids. Trimming shortened V by 5 bases and J by 6 bases, and 10 bases separated the two germline ends. The germline V gene has CDR1 SEHNR and CDR2 FQNEAQ (reference sequence).

The sample holds many counts of this clonotype. This chain connects TRBV14 to TRBJ2-7; 11 bases agree with TRBD2. The CDR3 is made up of 14 amino acids. The ends lost 5 bases at V and 4 bases at J; junction bases unmatched: 4. Germline CDR1 and CDR2: SGHDN and FVKESK. The CDR3 here is CASSDIAGGYEQYF. The CDR3 coding sequence is TGTGCCAGCAGCGATATAGCGGGAGGGTACGAGCAGTACTTC.